The clone carrying this T cell receptor (beta chain) was recorded at least ten times. Antigen specificity is unknown. The data are from a study of Graves' ophthalmopathy and Graves' hyperthyroidism. The study's findings and limits: Among expanded thyroid clonotypes above 0.001 frequency, most also occurred in blood.

RNA transcripts yielded amplified TCR beta CDR3 regions. The first-round RT-PCR employed HTBI primers together with the Qiagen OneStep RT-PCR kit. A multiplex PCR was then performed as the second round. From the multiplex PCR reads, TCRdb called clonotypes with MiXCR, one entry per CDR3 protein. The data show 350,000 to 400,000 distinct CDR3 sequences, roughly 15% seen once. V gave up 0 bases and J gave up 4 bases, with 9 bases separating them. The CDR3 extends over 14 amino acids. Per germline, CDR1 MGHRA and CDR2 YSYEKL. Only newly diagnosed hyperthyroidism patients aged 18 to 65, with under 2 months' duration, were enrolled. Roughly 10 ml of fresh blood yielded the PBMCs by density gradient.

The TCR comes from a woman aged 18-29 years with stable Graves' hyperthyroidism. The rearrangement uses TRBV4-1 and TRBJ1-2, with D unresolved. Sequenced sample: peripheral blood. The CDR3 spells CASSQDAGRYGYTF. CDR3 DNA: TGCGCCAGCAGCCAAGATGCCGGGCGCTATGGCTACACCTTC.